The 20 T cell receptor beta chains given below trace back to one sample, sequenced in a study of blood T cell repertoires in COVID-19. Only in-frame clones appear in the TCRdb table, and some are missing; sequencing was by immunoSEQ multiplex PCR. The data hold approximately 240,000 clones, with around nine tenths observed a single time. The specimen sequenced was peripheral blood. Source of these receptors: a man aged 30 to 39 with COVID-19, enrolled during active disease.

The CDR3 is CASSRRSPGTSETDTQYF. In DNA form, the CDR3 reads TGTGCCAGCAGCCGCCGGTCTCCCGGGACTAGCGAGACAGATACGCAGTATTTT. The gene calls are TRBV13 and TRBJ2-3, with 10 bases that match TRBD2. V was clipped by 5 bases and J by 3 bases; unmatched bases: 14. In germline, CDR1 is PRHDT, CDR2 FYEKMQ (reference sequence). The CDR3 covers 18 residues. The full variable domain, completed using reference TRBV13 and TRBJ2-3, is AAGVIQSPRHLIKEKRETATLKCYPIPRHDTVYWYQQGPGQDPQFLISFYEKMQSDKGSIPDRFSAQQFSDYHSELNMSSLELGDSALYFCASSRRSPGTSETDTQYFGPGTRLTVL.

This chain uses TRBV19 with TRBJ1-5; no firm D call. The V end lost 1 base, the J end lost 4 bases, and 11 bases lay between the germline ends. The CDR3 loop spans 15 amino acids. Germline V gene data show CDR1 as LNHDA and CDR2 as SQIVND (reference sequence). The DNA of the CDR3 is TGTGCCAGTAGTATAGGACCAGGCTTAAATCAGCCCCAGCATTTT. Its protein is CASSIGPGLNQPQHF.

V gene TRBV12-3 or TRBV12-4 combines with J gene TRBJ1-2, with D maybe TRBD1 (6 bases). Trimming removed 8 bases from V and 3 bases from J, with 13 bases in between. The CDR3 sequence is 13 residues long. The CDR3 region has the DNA TGTGCCAGCGTAAGGGGGTCTCACTATGGCTACACCTTC. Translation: CASVRGSHYGYTF.

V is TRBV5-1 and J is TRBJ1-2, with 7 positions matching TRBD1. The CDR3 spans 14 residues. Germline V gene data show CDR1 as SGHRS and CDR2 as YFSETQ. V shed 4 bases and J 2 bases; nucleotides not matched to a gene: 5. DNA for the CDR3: TGCGCCAGCAGCCCCCTACAGGGGAACTATGGCTACACCTTC. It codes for CASSPLQGNYGYTF. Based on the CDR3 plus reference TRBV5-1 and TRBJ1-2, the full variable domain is KAGVTQTPRYLIKTRGQQVTLSCSPISGHRSVSWYQQTPGQGLQFLFEYFSETQRNKGNFPGRFSGRQFSNSRSEMNVSTLELGDSALYLCASSPLQGNYGYTFGSGTRLTVV.

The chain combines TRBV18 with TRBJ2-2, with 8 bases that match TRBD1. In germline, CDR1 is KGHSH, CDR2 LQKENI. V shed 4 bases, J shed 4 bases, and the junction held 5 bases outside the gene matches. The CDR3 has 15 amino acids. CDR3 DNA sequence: TGTGCCAGCTCACGGACAGGGATAGGCACCGGGGAGCTGTTTTTT. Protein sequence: CASSRTGIGTGELFF.

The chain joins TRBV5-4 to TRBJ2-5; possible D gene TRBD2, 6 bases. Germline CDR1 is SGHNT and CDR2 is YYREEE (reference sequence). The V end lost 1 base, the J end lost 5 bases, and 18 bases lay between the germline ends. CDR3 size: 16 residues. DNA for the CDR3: TGTGCCAGCAGCTTGCAAGGCGGGGCCAAGGGGGAGACCCAGTACTTC. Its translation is CASSLQGGAKGETQYF.

The DNA for the CDR3 is TGTGCCAGCGGGGGGGGATCGTCCTACAATGAGCAGTTCTTC. Translation gives CASGGGSSYNEQFF. This rearrangement joins TRBV12-5 to TRBJ2-1; 10 bases fit TRBD2. This CDR3 is 14 amino acids long. Germline V CDR1 and CDR2: LGHNT, FRNRAP.

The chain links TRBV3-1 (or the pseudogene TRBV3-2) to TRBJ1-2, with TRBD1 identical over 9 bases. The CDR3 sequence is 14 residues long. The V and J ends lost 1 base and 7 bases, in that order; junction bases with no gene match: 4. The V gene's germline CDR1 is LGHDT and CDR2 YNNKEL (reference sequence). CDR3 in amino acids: CASSQGGTGTGYTF. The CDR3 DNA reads TGTGCCAGCAGCCAAGGAGGGACAGGGACTGGCTACACCTTC.

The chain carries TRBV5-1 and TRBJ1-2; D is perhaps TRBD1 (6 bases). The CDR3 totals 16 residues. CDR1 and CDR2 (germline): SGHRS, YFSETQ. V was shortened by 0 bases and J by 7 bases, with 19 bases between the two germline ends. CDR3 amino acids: CASSLDSWGRGSGYTF. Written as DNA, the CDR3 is TGCGCCAGCAGCTTGGACTCCTGGGGCAGGGGCTCTGGCTACACCTTC.

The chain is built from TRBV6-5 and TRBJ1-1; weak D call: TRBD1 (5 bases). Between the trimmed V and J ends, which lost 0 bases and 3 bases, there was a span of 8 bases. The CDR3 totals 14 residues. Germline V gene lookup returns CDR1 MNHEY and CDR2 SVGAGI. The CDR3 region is CASSYSPRDTEAFF. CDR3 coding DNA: TGTGCCAGCAGTTACTCTCCCAGGGACACTGAAGCTTTCTTT.

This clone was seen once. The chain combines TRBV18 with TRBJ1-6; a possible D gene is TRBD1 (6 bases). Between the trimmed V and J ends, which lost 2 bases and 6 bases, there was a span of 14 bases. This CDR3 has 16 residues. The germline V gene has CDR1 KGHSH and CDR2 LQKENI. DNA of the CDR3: TGTGCCAGCTCACCAAATCGGGGGGCTCTTAATTCACCCCTCCACTTT. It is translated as CASSPNRGALNSPLHF.

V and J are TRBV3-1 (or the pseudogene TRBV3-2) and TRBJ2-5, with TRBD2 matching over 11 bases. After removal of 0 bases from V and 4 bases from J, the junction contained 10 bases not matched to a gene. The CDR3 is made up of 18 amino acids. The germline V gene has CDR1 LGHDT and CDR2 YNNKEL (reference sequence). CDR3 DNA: TGTGCCAGCAGCCAAGATCGGGTAGCGGGGGGGCCGGGAGAGACCCAGTACTTC. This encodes CASSQDRVAGGPGETQYF.

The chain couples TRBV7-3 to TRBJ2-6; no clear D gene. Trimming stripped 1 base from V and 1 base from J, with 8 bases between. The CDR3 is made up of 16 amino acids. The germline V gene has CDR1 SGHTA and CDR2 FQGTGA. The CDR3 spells CASSLIGDSGANVLTF. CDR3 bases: TGTGCCAGCAGCTTAATAGGAGATTCTGGGGCCAACGTCCTGACTTTC.

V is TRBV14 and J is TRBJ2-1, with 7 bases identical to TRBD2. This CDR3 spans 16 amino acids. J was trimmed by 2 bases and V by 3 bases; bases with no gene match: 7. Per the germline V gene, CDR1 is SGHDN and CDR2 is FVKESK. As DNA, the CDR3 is TGTGCCAGCAGCCACCTGGGGGGGGTCCCCTACAATGAGCAGTTCTTC. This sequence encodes CASSHLGGVPYNEQFF.

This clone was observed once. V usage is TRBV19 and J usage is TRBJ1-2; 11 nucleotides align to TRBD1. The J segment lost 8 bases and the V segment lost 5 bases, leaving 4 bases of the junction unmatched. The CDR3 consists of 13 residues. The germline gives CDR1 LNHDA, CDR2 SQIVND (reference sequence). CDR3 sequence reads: CASSVGQGGGYTF. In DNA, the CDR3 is TGTGCCAGTAGTGTGGGACAGGGGGGAGGCTACACCTTC.

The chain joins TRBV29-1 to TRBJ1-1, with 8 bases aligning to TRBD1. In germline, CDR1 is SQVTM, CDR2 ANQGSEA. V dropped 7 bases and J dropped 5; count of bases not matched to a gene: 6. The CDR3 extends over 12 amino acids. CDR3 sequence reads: CSGGQGGTEAFF. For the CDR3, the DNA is TGCAGCGGTGGACAGGGAGGAACTGAAGCTTTCTTT.

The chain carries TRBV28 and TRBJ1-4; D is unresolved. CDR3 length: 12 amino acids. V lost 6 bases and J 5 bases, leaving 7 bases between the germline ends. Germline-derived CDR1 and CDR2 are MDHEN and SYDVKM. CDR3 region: CASRTGNEKLFF. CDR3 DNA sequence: TGTGCCAGCAGGACCGGGAATGAAAAACTGTTTTTT.

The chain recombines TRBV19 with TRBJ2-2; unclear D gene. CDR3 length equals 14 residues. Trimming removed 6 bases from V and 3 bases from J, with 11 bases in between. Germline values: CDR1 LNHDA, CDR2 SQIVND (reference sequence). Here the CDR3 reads CASRIEADTGELFF. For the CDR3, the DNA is TGTGCCAGTAGAATCGAGGCAGACACCGGGGAGCTGTTTTTT.

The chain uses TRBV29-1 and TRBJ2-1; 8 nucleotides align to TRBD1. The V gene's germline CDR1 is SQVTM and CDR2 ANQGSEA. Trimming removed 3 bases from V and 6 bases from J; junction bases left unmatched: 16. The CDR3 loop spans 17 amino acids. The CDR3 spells CSVDIGTLWTGTNEQFF. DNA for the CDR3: TGCAGCGTTGATATCGGGACCCTCTGGACAGGGACCAATGAGCAGTTCTTC.

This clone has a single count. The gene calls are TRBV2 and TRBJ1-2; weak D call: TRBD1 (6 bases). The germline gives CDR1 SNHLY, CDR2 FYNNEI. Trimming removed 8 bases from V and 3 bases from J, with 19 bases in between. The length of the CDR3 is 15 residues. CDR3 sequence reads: CASPRGPGGDYGYTF. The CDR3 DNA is TGTGCCAGCCCGAGGGGCCCGGGGGGCGACTATGGCTACACCTTC.